This T cell receptor beta chain was identified in a study of a mutant IDH1 vaccine in newly diagnosed glioma. Documented time point: week 35, safety follow-up. Each vaccine dose was 300 ug of mutant IDH1 20-mer peptide, with topical imiquimod. The method was immunoSEQ multiplex PCR; TCRdb's version includes in-frame clones alone and lacks a portion of them. Among 29,000 or so clones listed, more than 60% were seen once. The germline gives CDR1 SNHLY, CDR2 FYNNEI. The CDR3 is 14 amino acids. Trimming took 4 bases from V and 1 from J, leaving 10 bases between them. Concerning this clone itself: Its specificity is not known.

The rearrangement joins TRBV2 to TRBJ1-1; the D gene is possibly TRBD1 (5 bases). This TCR was sampled from a middle-aged man with glioma. Sequencing used PBMCs, obtained from a glioma patient whose treatment included an IDH1 peptide vaccine. The chain's CDR3 is CASSVETENTEAFF. The DNA for the CDR3 is TGTGCCAGCAGTGTGGAGACAGAGAACACTGAAGCTTTCTTT.